This T cell receptor (beta chain) emerged from a study of CD8+CD57+ T cells in acquired aplastic anemia. For sequencing, patients were chosen who had shown expansion of CD8+CD57+ cells by flow cytometry. Genomic DNA was employed as the template in profiling TCR beta VDJ and CDR3. MiXCR, applied by TCRdb to the reads, yields one record per CDR3 protein. Of 450,000 to 600,000 distinct CDR3 sequences listed, around a third are singletons. Germline CDR1 and CDR2: GTSNPN and SVGIG (reference sequence). Trimming left V 4 bases short and J 10 bases short, with 17 bases between. The CDR3 covers 14 residues. This clonotype has only a few counts.

This rearrangement joins TRBV30 to TRBJ1-6; D may be TRBD1 (6 bases). Sequencing was performed on sorted CD4+, CD8+, or CD8+CD57+ T cells (not recorded which) from PBMCs. The clonotype comes from a human donor with aplastic anemia. The DNA for the CDR3 is TGTGCCTGGATTGACAGGCTCCTCAGGTCACCCCTCCACTTT. This gives the protein CAWIDRLLRSPLHF.